Below are 3 T cell receptor beta chains sequenced from a single sample in a study of blood T cell repertoires in COVID-19. Clones were sequenced by immunoSEQ multiplex PCR, and TCRdb holds only the in-frame ones, with some missing. The sample has 100,000 to 150,000 clones, over 75% seen once; the top ten hold 10% to 15%. Sequencing was carried out using peripheral blood. Receptor source: a man between 60 and 75 years old with acute or convalescent COVID-19.

This clone was seen only once. V is TRBV18 and J is TRBJ2-5; TRBD2 matches 10 bases. CDR3 length: 14 amino acids. The germline CDR1 and CDR2 sequences are KGHSH and LQKENI. Losses at the gene ends were 5 bases for V and 5 bases for J; bases not matched to a gene: 5. CDR3 protein: CASSGLAAAETQYF. The CDR3 nucleotides read TGTGCCAGCTCAGGACTAGCGGCCGCGGAGACCCAGTACTTC.

The count of this clone is one. The chain links TRBV7-9 to TRBJ2-7, with 8 positions matching TRBD2. V trimming: 5 bases; J trimming: 5 bases; junction bases outside the gene matches: 8. There are 14 residues in the CDR3. The germline CDR1 and CDR2 sequences are SEHNR and FQNEAQ (reference sequence). Written as DNA, the CDR3 is TGTGCCAGCAGCCTTAGCGGGGAGAAAAACGAGCAGTACTTC. Protein: CASSLSGEKNEQYF.

The chain links TRBV5-1 to TRBJ2-7, with 8 bases aligning to TRBD1. CDR1 is SGHRS, CDR2 YFSETQ, per germline. The CDR3 is 15 amino acids. V was pared by 4 bases and J by 3 bases, with 9 bases of the junction left unmatched. CDR3: CASSDQGQVHYEQYF. As DNA, the CDR3 is TGCGCCAGCAGCGACCAGGGACAGGTGCACTACGAGCAGTACTTC.